One and the same sample provided the 14 T cell receptor beta chains below, sequenced in a study of identical twins. TCRdb fed the 5' RACE reads into MiXCR, producing one record per CDR3 protein. The sample gives some 710,000 distinct CDR3 sequences, approximately 6% of which show up once; 1.5% to 2% is in the top ten. The sample taken for sequencing was naive T cells sorted from blood. Source of these receptors: a man aged 18 to 35 in good health.

This clonotype was counted many times. The chain carries TRBV12-3 or TRBV12-4 and TRBJ2-3; TRBD1 matches 9 bases. CDR3 length: 14 residues. V gave up 6 bases and J gave up 6 bases; unmatched junction bases: 7. CDR3 nucleotides: TGTGCCAGCAGCGGCGGACAGGGGCCCGATACGCAGTATTTT. Encoded protein: CASSGGQGPDTQYF.

Comments on this clonotype: At one end, the junction sequence differs from germline, possibly due to a read error. V is TRBV7-2 and J is TRBJ2-3, with D possibly being TRBD2 (5 bases). CDR3 length equals 15 residues. Looked up from germline, CDR1 is SGHTA and CDR2 is FQGNSA. The DNA of the CDR3 is TGTTCCAGCAGCTTAGAGCGGCGGAGAGAGGATACGCAGTATTTT. Translated, it gives CSSSLERRREDTQYF.

At least ten counts were recorded for this clonotype. Relative to the germline gene, one junction end is altered; a read error may explain this. The chain carries TRBV11-3 and TRBJ2-5; TRBD2 matches at 7 bases. CDR1 is SGHNT, CDR2 YENEEA, per germline. The CDR3 length is 13 residues. CDR3 in DNA: TGTGCCACCAGCGGGATGTACCAAGAGACCCAGTACTTC. Translating it yields CATSGMYQETQYF. Full variable domain (outside the CDR3, taken from reference TRBV11-3 and TRBJ2-5): EAGVVQSPRYKIIEKKQPVAFWCNPISGHNTLYWYLQNLGQGPELLIRYENEEAVDDSQLPKDRFSAERLKGVDSTLKIQPAELGDSAVYLCATSGMYQETQYFGPGTRLLVL.

This clonotype appeared a few times. The chain carries TRBV6-1 and TRBJ1-1, with D perhaps TRBD1 (5 bases). There are 12 residues in the CDR3. Trimming shortened V by 7 bases and J by 6 bases, and 12 bases separated the two germline ends. The germline gives CDR1 MNHNS, CDR2 SASEGT. This chain's CDR3 is CASIAGLSEAFF. The DNA of the CDR3 is TGTGCCAGCATCGCAGGGCTCTCTGAAGCTTTCTTT.

In this sample, this clonotype turned up many times. This chain connects TRBV24-1 to TRBJ2-1; no reliable D call. Trimming removed 5 bases at V and 4 bases at J, with 8 bases between. This CDR3 has 13 amino acids. Per germline, CDR1 KGHDR and CDR2 SFDVKD. The CDR3, as DNA: TGTGCCACCAGTGCCCAGTCTTACAATGAGCAGTTCTTC. Protein sequence: CATSAQSYNEQFF.

This clonotype has a count of ten or more. The chain has TRBV5-1 and TRBJ2-1, with 7 bases aligning to TRBD2. The germline gives CDR1 SGHRS, CDR2 YFSETQ. J was trimmed by 7 bases and V by 6 bases; bases with no gene match: 10. The CDR3 has 14 amino acids. The CDR3: CASKEGGDLNEQFF. Here the CDR3 DNA reads TGCGCCAGCAAGGAGGGAGGGGATCTTAATGAGCAGTTCTTC. The full variable domain, completed using reference TRBV5-1 and TRBJ2-1, is KAGVTQTPRYLIKTRGQQVTLSCSPISGHRSVSWYQQTPGQGLQFLFEYFSETQRNKGNFPGRFSGRQFSNSRSEMNVSTLELGDSALYLCASKEGGDLNEQFFGPGTRLTVL.

This chain uses TRBV30 with TRBJ2-7; TRBD2 is a possible D gene (6 bases). The CDR3 runs 13 residues. The ends were cut back, 4 bases at V and 2 bases at J, with 12 bases in the middle. Germline V lookup: CDR1 GTSNPN, CDR2 SVGIG (reference sequence). The CDR3 region has the DNA TGTGCCTGGAATAGCGGCTCCACCTACGAGCAGTACTTC. Its translation is CAWNSGSTYEQYF.

The chain combines TRBV10-2 with TRBJ2-1; D not certain. V dropped 2 bases and J dropped 10 bases, with 12 bases sitting between them. CDR1 and CDR2 (germline): WSHSY, SAAADI. The CDR3 is 13 residues long. CDR3 DNA: TGCGCCAGCAGTGAGCCACGACAAGGCGAGCAGTTCTTC. It is translated as CASSEPRQGEQFF.

The chain is built from TRBV7-2 and TRBJ2-7; 7 bases line up with TRBD1. J lost 4 bases, V lost 1 base, and 13 bases had no gene match. The CDR3 has 17 residues. Germline CDR1 and CDR2: SGHTA and FQGNSA. The CDR3 region is CASSLGPLTDRVYEQYF. The CDR3, as DNA: TGTGCCAGCAGCTTAGGGCCCCTGACCGACAGGGTTTACGAGCAGTACTTC.

This clonotype came up a few times. This sequence joins TRBV4-2 and TRBJ2-3, with TRBD2 identical over 13 bases. Germline V gives CDR1 LGHNA, CDR2 YNFKEQ. The CDR3 totals 20 residues. Losses at the gene ends were 6 bases for V and 2 bases for J; bases not matched to a gene: 17. The CDR3 is CASSLPPIRTSGSHTDTQYF. CDR3 in DNA: TGTGCCAGCAGTCTCCCCCCGATCAGGACTAGCGGGAGCCACACAGATACGCAGTATTTT.

V gene TRBV6-2 or TRBV6-3 combines with J gene TRBJ1-5, with D possibly being TRBD1 (5 bases). V shed 2 bases and J shed 4 bases, with 18 bases lying between them. CDR1 is MNHEY and CDR2 is SVGEGT in the germline V gene. The length of the CDR3 is 17 residues. The DNA for the CDR3 is TGTGCCAGCAGTTACCAAGCGGGACTGCAGCGAAATCAGCCCCAGCATTTT. This translates into CASSYQAGLQRNQPQHF.

The chain combines TRBV27 with TRBJ2-3; 10 nucleotides line up with TRBD2. Germline CDR1 is MNHEY and CDR2 is SMNVEV (reference sequence). The CDR3 totals 14 residues. Trimming at V came to 8 bases and at J to 2 bases, leaving 4 bases not matched to a gene. The CDR3 is CASSGLADTDTQYF. Here the CDR3 DNA reads TGTGCCAGCTCCGGACTAGCGGACACAGATACGCAGTATTTT.

This clonotype was counted ten times or more. The chain joins TRBV20-1 to TRBJ2-5; D gene ambiguous. The CDR3 is made up of 15 amino acids. Germline lookup yields CDR1 DFQATT and CDR2 SNEGSKA (reference sequence). Trimming removed 5 bases at V and 2 bases at J, with 18 bases between. CDR3 DNA: TGCAGTGCTTATGACCCCAAAGCTCCTCAAGAGACCCAGTACTTC. Protein product: CSAYDPKAPQETQYF.

This clonotype was detected many times. This chain links TRBV25-1 with TRBJ2-7, with no clear D. CDR1 is MGHDK and CDR2 is SYGVNS in the germline V gene. V lost 9 bases to trimming and J lost 3 bases, with 18 bases between them. This CDR3 region has 14 residues. The chain's CDR3 is CASKPSGNIYEQYF. DNA for the CDR3: TGTGCCAGTAAACCTTCCGGCAACATCTACGAGCAGTACTTC.